One sample yielded the 19 T cell receptor beta chains listed below, sequenced in a study of blood T cell repertoires in COVID-19. Sequencing used immunoSEQ multiplex PCR; TCRdb keeps in-frame clones, though not all of them. The sample holds 150,000 to 200,000 clones; 70% to 90% are singletons and the top ten take around 9.9%. The specimen sequenced was peripheral blood. The receptors here all came from a human donor with active or convalescent COVID-19. The donor label of this sample is uncertain.

The table lists this clone with many counts. The V and J genes are TRBV4-1 and TRBJ1-2; no firm D call. The V and J ends lost 0 bases and 5 bases respectively, with 13 bases between them. CDR1 MGHRA and CDR2 YSYEKL come from the germline V gene. This CDR3 has 15 amino acids. The CDR3 sequence: CASSQDRGTIYGYTF. CDR3 in DNA: TGCGCCAGCAGCCAAGATCGGGGAACAATTTATGGCTACACCTTC.

The chain links TRBV2 to TRBJ2-2; 7 nucleotides match TRBD2. With V trimmed by 7 bases and J by 6 bases, 14 bases remained unmatched. Germline V gives CDR1 SNHLY, CDR2 FYNNEI. CDR3 length equals 16 residues. The DNA for the CDR3 is TGTGCCAGCACCCCCTCGGGGGGATTAGTCCCCGGGGAGCTGTTTTTT. The encoded protein is CASTPSGGLVPGELFF.

The rearrangement joins TRBV10-1 to TRBJ2-3; D unresolved. The CDR3 is 14 amino acids. CDR1 and CDR2 from the germline V gene are WNHNN and SYGVQD (reference sequence). Trimming pared 7 bases from V and 1 base from J, leaving 12 bases between. The CDR3 here is CASTTPVCTDTQYF. The DNA for the CDR3 is TGCGCCAGCACCACCCCGGTCTGCACAGATACGCAGTATTTT.

This clone was seen once. The chain recombines TRBV6-4 with TRBJ1-5; TRBD1 agrees at 11 bases. The V and J ends lost 0 bases and 4 bases, in that order; junction bases with no gene match: 11. CDR1 is MRHNA, CDR2 SNTAGT, per germline. This CDR3 spans 19 amino acids. Here the CDR3 reads CASSDSLSRDRGRNQPQHF. The CDR3 region has the DNA TGTGCCAGCAGTGACTCTTTAAGCCGGGACAGGGGGAGGAATCAGCCCCAGCATTTT.

The rearrangement uses TRBV13 and TRBJ1-2; D possibly corresponds to TRBD1 (6 bases). V was cut by 2 bases and J by 4 bases, with 11 bases left in between. The CDR3 covers 14 residues. In germline, CDR1 is PRHDT, CDR2 FYEKMQ (reference sequence). CDR3 loop: CASSLRGQPYGYTF. CDR3 nucleotides: TGTGCCAGCAGCTTAAGAGGACAGCCCTATGGCTACACCTTC.

This clone was found once. V and J are TRBV6-5 and TRBJ2-5, with 7 bases matching TRBD2. J gave up 4 bases and V 8 bases, and 7 bases lay outside the gene matches. This CDR3 has 13 amino acids. Germline-derived CDR1 and CDR2 are MNHEY and SVGAGI. The CDR3 sequence: CASQGGARETQYF. In nucleotides, the CDR3 is TGTGCCAGCCAGGGAGGGGCACGAGAGACCCAGTACTTC.

V usage is TRBV2 and J usage is TRBJ1-4; no clear D gene. CDR1 is SNHLY, CDR2 FYNNEI, per germline. V dropped 1 base and J dropped 8 bases, with 11 bases sitting between them. The CDR3 runs 14 residues. CDR3 in amino acids: CASSEVAGREKLFF. Here the CDR3 DNA reads TGTGCCAGCAGTGAAGTTGCAGGCAGAGAAAAACTGTTTTTT.

A word on this clone: Different DNA sequences within this sample yield the same CDR3. The chain links TRBV18 to TRBJ2-5; D unresolved. The CDR3 is 12 residues long. V was cut by 0 bases and J by 4 bases, with 3 bases left in between. Germline V gene sequence: CDR1 KGHSH, CDR2 LQKENI. CDR3 sequence (DNA): TGTGCCAGCTCACCACCCGGAGAGACCCAGTACTTC. Amino acid sequence: CASSPPGETQYF. Looking up the rest from reference TRBV18 and TRBJ2-5 gives the full variable domain: NAGVMQNPRHLVRRRGQEARLRCSPMKGHSHVYWYRQLPEEGLKFMVYLQKENIIDESGMPKERFSAEFPKEGPSILRIQQVVRGDSAAYFCASSPPGETQYFGPGTRLLVL.

The V gene is TRBV7-2, the J gene TRBJ1-5; the D gene is possibly TRBD1 (6 bases). The CDR3 has 17 amino acids. Between the trimmed V and J ends, which lost 2 bases and 1 base, there was a span of 15 bases. The germline CDR1 and CDR2 sequences are SGHTA and FQGNSA. The CDR3 DNA is TGTGCCAGCAGCTTATACATCGGGGGGGCCAGCAATCAGCCCCAGCATTTT. This encodes CASSLYIGGASNQPQHF.

J is TRBJ2-1 and V is TRBV30, with 7 bases aligning to TRBD1. Looked up from germline, CDR1 is GTSNPN and CDR2 is SVGIG (reference sequence). V lost 2 bases to trimming and J lost 8 bases; unmatched junction nucleotides: 3. CDR3 size: 12 residues. The CDR3 spells CAWSRQGDEQFF. The CDR3 DNA reads TGTGCCTGGAGTAGACAGGGCGATGAGCAGTTCTTC.

The chain uses TRBV7-9 and TRBJ1-2, with 7 bases lining up with TRBD1. In germline, CDR1 is SEHNR, CDR2 FQNEAQ (reference sequence). The CDR3 has 14 residues. J lost 7 bases, V lost 6 bases, and 11 bases had no gene match. The CDR3 is CASRPDRVSPGYTF. The CDR3 coding sequence is TGTGCCAGCAGACCTGACAGGGTGTCGCCTGGCTACACCTTC.

This clone was found once. V gene TRBV6-5 combines with J gene TRBJ1-5; 9 bases are shared with TRBD1. CDR1 MNHEY and CDR2 SVGAGI come from the germline V gene. CDR3 size: 13 residues. The V segment lost 8 bases and the J segment 5 bases; nucleotides outside the gene matches: 4. CDR3 loop: CASQGQGYQPQHF. Written as DNA, the CDR3 is TGTGCCAGCCAGGGACAGGGCTATCAGCCCCAGCATTTT.

The rearrangement joins TRBV5-1 to TRBJ2-3, with D possibly TRBD2 on 6 matching bases. Trimming left V 1 base short and J 0 bases short, with 6 bases between. Looked up from germline, CDR1 is SGHRS and CDR2 is YFSETQ. CDR3 length equals 14 residues. Here the CDR3 DNA reads TGCGCCAGCAGCTTGAGCGGGAGCACAGATACGCAGTATTTT. Residues: CASSLSGSTDTQYF.

The chain combines TRBV2 with TRBJ1-3; 8 bases fit TRBD1. Trimming at V came to 5 bases and at J to 6 bases, leaving 6 bases not matched to a gene. Germline V lookup: CDR1 SNHLY, CDR2 FYNNEI. The CDR3 is made up of 14 amino acids. CDR3 in amino acids: CASSWTGQENTIYF. The CDR3 DNA follows: TGTGCCAGCAGTTGGACAGGGCAAGAAAACACCATATATTTT. Full variable domain (missing parts from reference TRBV2 and TRBJ1-3): EPEVTQTPSHQVTQMGQEVILRCVPISNHLYFYWYRQILGQKVEFLVSFYNNEISEKSEIFDDQFSVERPDGSNFTLKIRSTKLEDSAMYFCASSWTGQENTIYFGEGSWLTVV.

The rearrangement uses TRBV5-1 and TRBJ2-4; D remains ambiguous. V was clipped by 4 bases and J by 8 bases, with 13 bases between them. The CDR3 loop spans 13 amino acids. The germline V gene encodes CDR1 SGHRS and CDR2 YFSETQ. CDR3 in DNA: TGCGCCAGCAGCCCCTCATTACCGGACATTCAGTACTTC. Amino acids: CASSPSLPDIQYF.

This chain joins TRBV13 and TRBJ1-2; tentatively, D is TRBD1 (6 bases). This CDR3 has 15 residues. CDR1 is PRHDT, CDR2 FYEKMQ, per germline (reference sequence). Trimming shortened V by 5 bases and J by 4 bases, and 17 bases separated the two germline ends. CDR3 in amino acids: CASSPAPGGPYGYTF. The CDR3 DNA reads as TGTGCCAGCAGCCCCGCGCCGGGGGGCCCCTATGGCTACACCTTC.

This chain joins TRBV3-1 (or the pseudogene TRBV3-2) and TRBJ2-5, with a weak D call TRBD2 (5 bases). Germline lookup yields CDR1 LGHDT and CDR2 YNNKEL (reference sequence). The CDR3 length is 13 residues. V was pared by 6 bases and J by 5 bases, with 13 bases between. The CDR3 spells CASSGTRMETQYF. The CDR3 nucleotides read TGTGCCAGCAGTGGTACTAGAATGGAGACCCAGTACTTC.

This rearrangement joins TRBV5-4 to TRBJ2-1; TRBD2 matches at 7 bases. Germline CDR1 is SGHNT and CDR2 is YYREEE (reference sequence). CDR3 length equals 17 residues. Trimming removed 0 bases from V and 0 bases from J; junction bases left unmatched: 6. The CDR3 sequence: CASSLGKGLSSYNEQFF. DNA for the CDR3: TGTGCCAGCAGCTTGGGGAAGGGACTAAGCTCCTACAATGAGCAGTTCTTC.

The chain recombines TRBV7-3 with TRBJ2-3; D gene unclear. Per germline, CDR1 SGHTA and CDR2 FQGTGA. The CDR3 contains 14 residues. V lost 5 bases and J lost 3, with 12 bases in between. CDR3 nucleotides: TGTGCCAGCAGCCAACGGCTAGTGACAGATACGCAGTATTTT. Residues: CASSQRLVTDTQYF. The variable domain in full, with the rest retrieved from reference TRBV7-3 and TRBJ2-3, is GAGVSQTPSNKVTEKGKYVELRCDPISGHTALYWYRQSLGQGPEFLIYFQGTGAADDSGLPNDRFFAVRPEGSVSTLKIQRTERGDSAVYLCASSQRLVTDTQYFGPGTRLTVL.